This T cell receptor (beta chain) was retrieved from a study of T cells after yellow fever vaccination. Study details: Preparation used SMART-Seq v4 Ultra Low Input for the low-cell-number fractions.

This clonotype was counted a few times. The V and J ends lost 1 base and 6 bases respectively, with 7 bases between them. The germline V gene encodes CDR1 SGHTA and CDR2 FQGNSA. This CDR3 has 13 amino acids. The authors made TCR cDNA by 5'RACE template switching, adding a universal primer site and UMIs. TCRdb fed the 5' RACE reads into MiXCR, producing one record per CDR3 protein. The sample includes about 510,000 distinct CDR3 sequences, about a fifth of them seen just once. This sequence was found in a man between 18 and 29 years old who received the YFV17D yellow fever vaccine. This sequence joins TRBV7-2 and TRBJ1-5, with unresolved D. This sample comprised PBMCs, obtained roughly 20 days after the first yellow fever vaccination. For the CDR3, the DNA is TGTGCCAGCAGCTTAGTTGGATTTCAGCCCCAGCATTTT. Amino acid sequence: CASSLVGFQPQHF.